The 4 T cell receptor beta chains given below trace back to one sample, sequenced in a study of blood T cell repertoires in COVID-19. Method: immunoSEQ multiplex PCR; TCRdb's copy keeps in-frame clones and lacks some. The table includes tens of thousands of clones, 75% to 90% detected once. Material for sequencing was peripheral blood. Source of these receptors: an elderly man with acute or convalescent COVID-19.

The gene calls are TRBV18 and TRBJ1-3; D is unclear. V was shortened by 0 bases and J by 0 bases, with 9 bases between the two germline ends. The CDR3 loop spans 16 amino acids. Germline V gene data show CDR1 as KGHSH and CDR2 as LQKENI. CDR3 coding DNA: TGTGCCAGCTCACCACCGAAGAGAATCTCTGGAAACACCATATATTTT. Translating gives CASSPPKRISGNTIYF.

The CDR3 bases are TGTGCCAGCAGCTTGACTGACTACGAGCAGTACTTC. Its protein product is CASSLTDYEQYF. The rearrangement uses TRBV7-2 and TRBJ2-7; D gene ambiguous. The germline V and J ends were trimmed by 3 bases and 3 bases, with 6 bases remaining between them. Germline CDR1 reads SGHTA; CDR2 reads FQGNSA. The CDR3 runs to 12 residues.

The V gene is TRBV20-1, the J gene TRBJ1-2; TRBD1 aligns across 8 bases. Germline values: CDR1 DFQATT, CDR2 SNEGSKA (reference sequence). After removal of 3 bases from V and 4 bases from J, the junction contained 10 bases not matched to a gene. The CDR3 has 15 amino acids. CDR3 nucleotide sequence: TGCAGTGCTAGTTTTCTGGGACAGGCTTCCTATGGCTACACCTTC. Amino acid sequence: CSASFLGQASYGYTF.

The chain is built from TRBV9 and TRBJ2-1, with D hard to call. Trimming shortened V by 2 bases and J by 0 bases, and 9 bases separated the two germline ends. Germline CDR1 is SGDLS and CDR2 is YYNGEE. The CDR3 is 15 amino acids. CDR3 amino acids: CASSVSRSSYNEQFF. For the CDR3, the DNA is TGTGCCAGCAGCGTTAGTAGGAGCTCCTACAATGAGCAGTTCTTC. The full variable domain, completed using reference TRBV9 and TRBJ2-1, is DSGVTQTPKHLITATGQRVTLRCSPRSGDLSVYWYQQSLDQGLQFLIQYYNGEERAKGNILERFSAQQFPDLHSELNLSSLELGDSALYFCASSVSRSSYNEQFFGPGTRLTVL.